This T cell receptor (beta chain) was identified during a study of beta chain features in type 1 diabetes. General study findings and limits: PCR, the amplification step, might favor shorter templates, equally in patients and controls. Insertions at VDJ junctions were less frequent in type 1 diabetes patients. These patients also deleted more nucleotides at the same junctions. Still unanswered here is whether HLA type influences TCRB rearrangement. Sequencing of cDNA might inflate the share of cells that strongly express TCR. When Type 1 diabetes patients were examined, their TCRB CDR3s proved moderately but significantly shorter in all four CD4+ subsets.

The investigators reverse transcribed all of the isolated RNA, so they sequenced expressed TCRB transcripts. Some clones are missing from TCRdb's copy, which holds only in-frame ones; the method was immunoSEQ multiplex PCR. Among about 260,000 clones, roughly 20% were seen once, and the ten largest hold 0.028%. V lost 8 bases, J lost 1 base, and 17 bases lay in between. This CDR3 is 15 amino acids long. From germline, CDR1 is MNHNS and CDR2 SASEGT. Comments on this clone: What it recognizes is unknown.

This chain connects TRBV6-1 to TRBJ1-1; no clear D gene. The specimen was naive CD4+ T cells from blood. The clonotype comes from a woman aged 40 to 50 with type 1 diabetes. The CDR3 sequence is CASRPGGSTNTEAFF. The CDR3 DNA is TGTGCCAGCCGGCCCGGCGGGTCGACGAACACTGAAGCTTTCTTT.